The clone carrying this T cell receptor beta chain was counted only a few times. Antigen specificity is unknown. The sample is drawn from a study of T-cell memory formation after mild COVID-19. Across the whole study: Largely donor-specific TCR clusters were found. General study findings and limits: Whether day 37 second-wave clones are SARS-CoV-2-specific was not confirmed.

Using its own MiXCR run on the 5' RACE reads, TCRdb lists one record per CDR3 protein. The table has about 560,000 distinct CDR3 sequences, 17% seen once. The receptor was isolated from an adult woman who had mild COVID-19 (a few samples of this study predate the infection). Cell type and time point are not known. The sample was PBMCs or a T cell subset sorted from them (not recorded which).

CDR3 in DNA: TGTGCCAGCTCCCCCGGGGGGGGCAGGGCAGATACGCAGTATTTT. Residues: CASSPGGGRADTQYF. J is TRBJ2-3 and V is TRBV12-3 or TRBV12-4; 8 bases fit TRBD2. This CDR3 has 15 amino acids. V trimming: 8 bases; J trimming: 4 bases; junction bases outside the gene matches: 11.